The clone carrying this T cell receptor beta chain has only one observation. Its target is unknown. This sample was included in a study of cytomegalovirus exposure and HLA in healthy donors. Study details: Tens of millions of unique TCRs from HLA-typed donors were held in an early release of data. Findings of the study overall: Previously analyzed data showed that most TCR beta V segments were productive at a frequency of about 90% or about 30%. Across HLA loci, a later analysis found differing TCR association rates, with DRB1 most and HLA-C fewest. Later work associated roughly 17,000 TCR beta sequences with HLA alleles at 0.05 false discovery rate.

PCR involved 60 Vbeta and 13 Jbeta primers. Using immunoSEQ multiplex PCR, the repertoire was profiled, and TCRdb retains in-frame clones only, with some absent. Counted here are about 180,000 clones, around 80% occurring once; the ten biggest clones make up under 0.75%. The germline V gene has CDR1 SGHTS and CDR2 YDEGEE. The trim removed 0 bases at V and 7 bases at J, leaving 7 bases unmatched. The CDR3 spans 14 residues. This chain links TRBV5-8 with TRBJ2-7; TRBD1 matches 7 bases. The sequence was obtained from a woman in her forties in good health and CMV-seronegative. Sequenced: PBMCs. The CDR3 bases are TGTGCCAGCAGCTTGGAGACAGGGTACGTGGAGCAGTACTTC. Translating gives CASSLETGYVEQYF.